The clone carrying this T cell receptor (beta chain) was detected ten times or more. This entry is derived from a study of T cells in Graves' hyperthyroidism and ophthalmopathy. This CDR3 comprises 13 residues. Trimming pared 6 bases from V and 3 bases from J, leaving 11 bases between. Amplification yielded TCR beta CDR3 regions, with RNA transcripts as the source. RT-PCR in the first round (using the HTBI primer set) targeted the TCR CDR3. Using its own MiXCR run on the multiplex PCR reads, TCRdb lists one record per CDR3 protein. The sample carries some 490,000 distinct CDR3 sequences, approximately 16% recorded once.

The chain uses TRBV12-3 or TRBV12-4 and TRBJ1-2; tentatively, D is TRBD1 (6 bases). This sequence originates from a woman aged 25 to 39 with Graves' ophthalmopathy. What was sequenced was blood. The CDR3 nucleotides read TGTGCCAGCAGGGCGGACAGCGACTATGGCTACACCTTC. Its protein product is CASRADSDYGYTF.